A selection of T cell receptor beta chains follows, all from one sample in a study of CD8+ T cells in alopecia areata. Assay used: immunoSEQ multiplex PCR; TCRdb lists only in-frame clones, some missing. The data hold 100,000 to 150,000 clones, with about 47% observed a single time. The sample in question was CD8+ T cells sorted from blood, obtained at week 0. Source of these receptors: a human donor with alopecia areata. Both conserved end residues are part of each CDR3. D genes are given only for firm matches. Clone size is given for some rows only: seen once, a few or many times, or a class if the clone is expanded.

abundance | j_gene | d_gene | v_gene | CDR3nt | CDR3aa
once | TRBJ2-7 | NA | TRBV6-5 | TGTGCCAGCAGTTTGGGAGGGGGTCCCTCCTACGAGCAGTACTTC | CASSLGGGPSYEQYF
NA | TRBJ2-4 | NA | TRBV6-1 | TGTGCCAGCAGTGATTGGAACATTCAGTACTTC | CASSDWNIQYF
few | TRBJ1-1 | NA | TRBV7-9 | TGTGCCAGCAGCCAACAGGGAGCCGTTCGTGAAGCTTTCTTT | CASSQQGAVREAFF
few | TRBJ2-1 | NA | TRBV11-1 | TGTGCCAGCAGCTTAGACGTTGGGCAGTTCTTC | CASSLDVGQFF
NA | TRBJ1-3 | NA | TRBV6-5 | TGTGCCAGCATTCGAGGAAACACCATATATTTT | CASIRGNTIYF
NA | TRBJ1-1 | NA | TRBV4-1 | TGCGCCAGCAGCCAAGTCGCAGGGGCAAGGGCTTTCTTT | CASSQVAGARAFF
NA | TRBJ1-2 | NA | TRBV27 | TGTGCCAGCAGTCCCTCACAAGGAAACCTTAACTATGGCTACACCTTC | CASSPSQGNLNYGYTF
NA | TRBJ1-2 | NA | TRBV9 | TGTGCCAGCAGCGTAGCTACGGCAAACTATGGCTACACCTTC | CASSVATANYGYTF
NA | TRBJ2-7 | NA | TRBV4-1 | TGCGCCAGCAGCCAGGGCCTAGGGTACGAGCAGTACTTC | CASSQGLGYEQYF
few | TRBJ2-1 | NA | TRBV14 | TGTGCCAGCAGCCAAGGTTGGAGCTCCTACAATGAGCAGTTCTTC | CASSQGWSSYNEQFF
NA | TRBJ2-7 | NA | TRBV7-9 | TGTGCCAGCAGCTCAGGGGCGGTTTTCTACGAGCAGTACTTC | CASSSGAVFYEQYF
NA | TRBJ2-1 | NA | TRBV5-6 | TGTGCCAGCAGCCTAGGGGGTGAGCAGTTCTTC | CASSLGGEQFF
NA | TRBJ2-1 | TRBD2 | TRBV29-1 | TGCAGCGTTGACGCTCGCAGCGGGGGGTCCAATGAGCAGTTCTTC | CSVDARSGGSNEQFF
NA | TRBJ2-1 | TRBD1 | TRBV9 | TGTGCCAGCAGCACCCGACAGGGCCACATGAATGAGCAGTTCTTC | CASSTRQGHMNEQFF
NA | TRBJ2-2 | NA | TRBV29-1 | TGCAGCGTACAGACCTCGAACACCGGGGAGCTGTTTTTT | CSVQTSNTGELFF
many | TRBJ2-1 | TRBD1 | TRBV9 | TGTGCCAGCAGCTCCCGGACAGGCCCCTCCAATGAGCAGTTCTTC | CASSSRTGPSNEQFF
NA | TRBJ1-5 | NA | TRBV19 | TGTGCCAGTAGTCTCGACAGTAAGCCCCAGCATTTT | CASSLDSKPQHF
NA | TRBJ2-7 | NA | TRBV13 | TGTGCCAGCAGCTTAGTAGGGCGCGAGCAGTACTTC | CASSLVGREQYF
NA | TRBJ2-3 | NA | TRBV7-9 | TGTGCCAGCAGCTTGGTCGTGACAGATACGCAGTATTTT | CASSLVVTDTQYF
NA | TRBJ2-7 | NA | TRBV19 | TGTGCCAGTAGCGAAATAGGACAGACCTACGAGCAGTACTTC | CASSEIGQTYEQYF
NA | TRBJ1-2 | NA | TRBV9 | TGTGCCAGCAGCGTAGACCATGTGGGCATAGATGGCTACACCTTC | CASSVDHVGIDGYTF
NA | TRBJ1-1 | TRBD1 | TRBV13 | TGTGCCAGCAGCCCAGGAGGCGGGCAGGGGGCCAGGGACACTGAAGCTTTCTTT | CASSPGGGQGARDTEAFF
NA | TRBJ1-6 | NA | TRBV25-1 | TGTGCCAGCAGTGAATTGCGGGGGGCTTATTCACCCCTCCACTTT | CASSELRGAYSPLHF
NA | TRBJ2-7 | NA | TRBV19 | TGTGCCAGTAGTATGAGGCAGGACTCCTACGAGCAGTACTTC | CASSMRQDSYEQYF
NA | TRBJ2-7 | NA | TRBV7-9 | TGTGCCAGCAGCCTAACTCCCTACGAGCAGTACTTC | CASSLTPYEQYF
few | TRBJ1-5 | NA | TRBV4-3 | TGCGCCAGCAGCCAAGAGGGGGGCCAGCCCCAGCATTTT | CASSQEGGQPQHF
few | TRBJ1-3 | NA | TRBV7-9 | TGTGCCAGCAGCCCCGACGGATCCGTACTCTCTGGAAACACCATATATTTT | CASSPDGSVLSGNTIYF
few | TRBJ2-5 | NA | TRBV7-9 | TGTGCCAGCAGCTTAGCTCAGGTCTCTAAAGAGACCCAGTACTTC | CASSLAQVSKETQYF
few | TRBJ2-7 | NA | TRBV29-1 | TGCAGCGTGTTGGAAGGGCTTACCTACGAGTGGCAGTACTTC | CSVLEGLTYEWQYF
NA | TRBJ1-6 | TRBD1 | TRBV13 | TGTGCCAGCAGCCGACAGGGGGTTAATTCACCCCTCCACTTT | CASSRQGVNSPLHF
NA | TRBJ1-3 | NA | TRBV29-1 | TGCAGCGTTGAAGGCCAGGAAGGCAATTCTGGAAACACCATATATTTT | CSVEGQEGNSGNTIYF
NA | TRBJ1-2 | NA | TRBV5-1 | TGCGCCAGCAGCTTGGTCCAGGTTGGCGACTATGGCTACACCTTC | CASSLVQVGDYGYTF
NA | TRBJ1-1 | NA | TRBV4-1 | TGCGCCAGCAGCCAAGTCAAGGGGTCCCTTGAAGCTTTCTTT | CASSQVKGSLEAFF
NA | TRBJ2-7 | NA | TRBV30 | TGTGCCTGGAGTGTGGTTGGTTCAGACGAGCAGTACTTC | CAWSVVGSDEQYF
NA | TRBJ1-2 | NA | TRBV30 | TGTGCCTGGGAGGTCGGTCTAGGCTACACCTTC | CAWEVGLGYTF
NA | TRBJ1-2 | NA | TRBV6-5 | TGTGCCAGCAGTTACTTAGGGGAAGCTAACTATGGCTACACCTTC | CASSYLGEANYGYTF
NA | TRBJ2-1 | NA | TRBV4-3 | TGCGCCAGCAGACAACAGGGTTACAATGAGCAGTTCTTC | CASRQQGYNEQFF
NA | TRBJ2-3 | TRBD2 | TRBV6-5 | TGTGCCAGCACCCCAAGCGGGGGACACACAGATACGCAGTATTTT | CASTPSGGHTDTQYF
NA | TRBJ2-6 | TRBD1 | TRBV5-6 | TGTGCCAGCAGCTTTGGGGACAGGGGAGACAACGTCCTGACTTTC | CASSFGDRGDNVLTF
once | TRBJ2-2 | NA | TRBV7-8 | TGTGCCAGCAGACTTAAGGTGGATCGGGGGGAGCTGTTTTTT | CASRLKVDRGELFF
NA | TRBJ2-7 | TRBD1 | TRBV7-9 | TGTGCCAGCAGCTTCACCGGGACAGTCACCTACGAGCAGTACTTC | CASSFTGTVTYEQYF
NA | TRBJ1-6 | NA | TRBV9 | TGTGCCAGCAGCGCCACCGACACCCTATCACCCCTCCACTTT | CASSATDTLSPLHF
few | TRBJ2-5 | TRBD2 | TRBV19 | TGTGCCAGTAAACTTGGACTAGCGGGGCAAGAGACCCAGTACTTC | CASKLGLAGQETQYF
many | TRBJ2-3 | TRBD2 | TRBV6-4 | TGTGCCAGCAGTGAAGCGGGGGACACAGATACGCAGTATTTT | CASSEAGDTDTQYF
NA | TRBJ2-2 | TRBD1 | TRBV5-6 | TGTGCCAGCAGCTTGTTTCTACAGGGGGCAACCGGGGAGCTGTTTTTT | CASSLFLQGATGELFF
NA | TRBJ2-2 | NA | TRBV30 | TGTGCCTGGAGTGTAACAGGGGAGCTGTTTTTT | CAWSVTGELFF
NA | TRBJ2-1 | TRBD2 | TRBV7-9 | TGTGCCAGCAGCTTAGACCTAGCGGGGGCCGCCTACAATGAGCAGTTCTTC | CASSLDLAGAAYNEQFF
NA | TRBJ2-7 | TRBD1 | TRBV30 | TGTGCCTGGAACTCCGGGACAGGGGTCGACGAGCAGTACTTC | CAWNSGTGVDEQYF
many | TRBJ2-7 | TRBD1 | TRBV2 | TGTGCCAGCCGGGACAGGGCGAGGGAGCAGTACTTC | CASRDRAREQYF
NA | TRBJ2-7 | NA | TRBV29-1 | TGCAGCGTTGAAAGTCCATCCTACGAGCAGTACTTC | CSVESPSYEQYF
once | TRBJ1-1 | NA | TRBV25-1 | TGTGCCAGCACCTATAGAAGGGAAGCTTTCTTT | CASTYRREAFF
NA | TRBJ1-6 | TRBD1 | TRBV30 | TGTGCCTGCCTAACGGACAGGGCAAATTCACCCCTCCACTTT | CACLTDRANSPLHF
NA | TRBJ2-1 | TRBD2 | TRBV25-1 | TGTGCCAGCAGTGAACCCCGACTAGCGGGGGCCAAGGGCCGGCAGTTCTTC | CASSEPRLAGAKGRQFF
few | TRBJ2-7 | TRBD1 | TRBV29-1 | TGCAGCGTTGGGGACAGGGACTCCTACGAGCAGTACTTC | CSVGDRDSYEQYF
few | TRBJ2-7 | NA | TRBV5-6 | TGTGCCAGCAGCTTGTTGATGGAGGAGCAGTACTTC | CASSLLMEEQYF
few | TRBJ1-1 | TRBD1 | TRBV5-1 | TGCGCCAGCAGCGGAAGGGGACAGGCGAAGAACACTGAAGCTTTCTTT | CASSGRGQAKNTEAFF
NA | TRBJ1-1 | NA | TRBV4-3 | TGCGCCAGCAGCCAAGATTGGGAGGGAGAGACTGAAGCTTTCTTT | CASSQDWEGETEAFF